The 16 T cell receptor beta chains listed next were all sequenced from one sample in a study of blood T cell repertoires in COVID-19. Sequencing was performed with immunoSEQ multiplex PCR; in TCRdb, only in-frame clones are kept and a portion is missing. Among 210,000 or so clones listed, more than 80% were seen once. Sequencing was performed on PBMCs or T cells enriched from blood (not recorded which). These receptors originate from a man in his sixties who had recovered from COVID-19.

The gene calls are TRBV5-1 and TRBJ2-1; D may be TRBD1 (9 bases). Germline lookup yields CDR1 SGHRS and CDR2 YFSETQ. V lost 4 bases and J 7 bases, leaving 18 bases between the germline ends. The CDR3 is made up of 15 amino acids. CDR3 coding DNA: TGCGCCAGCAGCCGGGAGGGACAGGGCTTAAATGAGCAGTTCTTC. This translates into CASSREGQGLNEQFF.

The chain uses TRBV11-2 and TRBJ2-1; 8 bases map to TRBD1. Losses at the gene ends were 1 base for V and 3 bases for J; bases not matched to a gene: 5. Germline V CDR1 and CDR2: SGHAT, FQNNGV. This CDR3 is 16 amino acids long. The CDR3 DNA sequence: TGTGCCAGCAGCTTAGGAGGACAGGGCTACTACAATGAGCAGTTCTTC. This sequence encodes CASSLGGQGYYNEQFF.

The chain has TRBV10-3 and TRBJ2-5, with a weak D call TRBD1 (7 bases). CDR1 is ENHRY and CDR2 is SYGVKD in the germline V gene. V shed 4 bases and J shed 5 bases, with 17 bases lying between them. This CDR3 contains 15 residues. CDR3 nucleotide sequence: TGTGCCATCAGTGCTTCAGGGGGACTGCGGGAGACCCAGTACTTC. It codes for CAISASGGLRETQYF.

This chain joins TRBV13 and TRBJ1-5; TRBD1 might be the D (5 bases). The V and J ends lost 4 bases and 2 bases respectively, with 9 bases between them. Germline-derived CDR1 and CDR2 are PRHDT and FYEKMQ (reference sequence). The CDR3 loop spans 14 amino acids. The CDR3 protein is CASSWQGGNQPQHF. The CDR3 nucleotides are TGTGCCAGCAGCTGGCAGGGTGGCAATCAGCCCCAGCATTTT.

This chain joins TRBV7-3 and TRBJ2-3; perhaps TRBD1 as D (5 bases). V shed 1 base and J shed 6 bases, with 14 bases lying between them. CDR3 length: 15 amino acids. Per germline, CDR1 SGHTA and CDR2 FQGTGA. CDR3 nucleotides: TGTGCCAGCAGCTTAAGACCCACAGGTAGTGATACGCAGTATTTT. Protein: CASSLRPTGSDTQYF.

The gene calls are TRBV19 and TRBJ2-7; 12 nucleotides line up with TRBD2. Germline V CDR1 and CDR2: LNHDA, SQIVND (reference sequence). The V segment lost 10 bases and the J segment 2 bases; nucleotides outside the gene matches: 3. CDR3 length: 13 residues. The CDR3 DNA follows: TGTGCCACCCGACTAGCGGGGGCCTACGAGCAGTACTTC. This sequence encodes CATRLAGAYEQYF.

The V and J genes are TRBV12-3 or TRBV12-4 and TRBJ2-5; D may be TRBD1 (6 bases). This CDR3 is built from 11 residues. Trimming cost V 6 bases and J 8 bases, with 10 bases left between them. The CDR3 DNA reads as TGTGCCAGCAGCCAACAGGGAACCCAGTACTTC. Residues: CASSQQGTQYF.

The chain carries TRBV2 and TRBJ1-5; D not resolved. Germline V gene data show CDR1 as SNHLY and CDR2 as FYNNEI. The CDR3 length is 12 residues. The V end was cut by 2 bases, the J end by 9 bases, with 8 bases between. CDR3 protein: CASSELVGPQHF. The DNA of the CDR3 is TGTGCCAGCAGTGAACTAGTTGGGCCCCAGCATTTT. The whole variable domain, remainder taken from reference TRBV2 and TRBJ1-5, is EPEVTQTPSHQVTQMGQEVILRCVPISNHLYFYWYRQILGQKVEFLVSFYNNEISEKSEIFDDQFSVERPDGSNFTLKIRSTKLEDSAMYFCASSELVGPQHFGDGTRLSIL.

This clone was found once. The rearrangement joins TRBV5-6 to TRBJ1-4, with D possibly matching TRBD1 (5 bases). The CDR3 extends over 16 amino acids. From germline, CDR1 is SGHDT and CDR2 YYEEEE. Trimming shortened V by 0 bases and J by 6 bases, and 15 bases separated the two germline ends. The CDR3 DNA is TGTGCCAGCAGCTTGGCTTCGGGTAGACAGTATGAAAAACTGTTTTTT. Its translation: CASSLASGRQYEKLFF.

This CDR3 is CASSLDLSTQETQYF. In DNA form, the CDR3 reads TGTGCCAGCAGCTTGGACTTGAGCACGCAAGAGACCCAGTACTTC. V usage is TRBV5-5 and J usage is TRBJ2-5; D remains ambiguous. CDR1 is SGHKS and CDR2 is YYEKEE in the germline V gene (reference sequence). V was clipped by 0 bases and J by 2 bases, with 11 bases between them. This CDR3 region has 15 residues.

The chain couples TRBV19 to TRBJ2-5; tentatively, D is TRBD2 (6 bases). V gave up 4 bases and J gave up 3 bases, with 15 bases separating them. The germline gives CDR1 LNHDA, CDR2 SQIVND (reference sequence). There are 15 residues in the CDR3. CDR3 region: CASSSAGLSEETQYF. CDR3 coding DNA: TGTGCCAGTAGTAGCGCGGGGTTGTCTGAAGAGACCCAGTACTTC. Full variable domain (rest looked up from reference TRBV19 and TRBJ2-5): DGGITQSPKYLFRKEGQNVTLSCEQNLNHDAMYWYRQDPGQGLRLIYYSQIVNDFQKGDIAEGYSVSREKKESFPLTVTSAQKNPTAFYLCASSSAGLSEETQYFGPGTRLLVL.

This clone was recorded only once. The gene calls are TRBV10-2 and TRBJ2-7; D is uncertain. V lost 3 bases and J 3 bases, leaving 9 bases between the germline ends. The CDR3 is made up of 13 amino acids. Germline lookup yields CDR1 WSHSY and CDR2 SAAADI. CDR3 DNA: TGCGCCAGCAGTGAATTCACTCACTACGAGCAGTACTTC. It is translated as CASSEFTHYEQYF.

The V and J genes are TRBV5-1 and TRBJ1-4; D unresolved. The V gene's germline CDR1 is SGHRS and CDR2 YFSETQ. This CDR3 contains 14 residues. V gave up 4 bases and J gave up 4 bases, with 11 bases separating them. The CDR3: CASSREGFNEKLFF. As DNA, the CDR3 is TGCGCCAGCAGCCGGGAAGGGTTTAATGAAAAACTGTTTTTT. Filled out from reference TRBV5-1 and TRBJ1-4, the complete variable domain reads KAGVTQTPRYLIKTRGQQVTLSCSPISGHRSVSWYQQTPGQGLQFLFEYFSETQRNKGNFPGRFSGRQFSNSRSEMNVSTLELGDSALYLCASSREGFNEKLFFGSGTQLSVL.

The V gene is TRBV7-3, the J gene TRBJ2-2, with TRBD1 matching 12 bases. The CDR3 is made up of 17 amino acids. V gave up 5 bases and J gave up 7 bases; unmatched junction bases: 11. Germline V gene sequence: CDR1 SGHTA, CDR2 FQGTGA. CDR3 sequence reads: CASSPEPGQGARGELFF. CDR3 nucleotides: TGTGCCAGCAGCCCAGAACCGGGACAGGGGGCTCGCGGGGAGCTGTTTTTT.

The CDR3 DNA reads TGCGCCAGCAGCCAAGAATGGGACAGGGGTGGCTACACCTTC. Translated: CASSQEWDRGGYTF. This chain links TRBV4-3 with TRBJ1-2, with 10 bases fitting TRBD1. This CDR3 has 14 residues. Germline V lookup: CDR1 LGHNA, CDR2 YSLEER. Trimming cost V 0 bases and J 7 bases; bases outside gene matches: 2.

This sequence joins TRBV2 and TRBJ2-1, with TRBD1 matching 8 bases. CDR3 length: 13 residues. The germline gives CDR1 SNHLY, CDR2 FYNNEI. The V and J ends lost 6 bases and 8 bases, in that order; junction bases with no gene match: 6. The CDR3 spells CASSTDRVDEQFF. In DNA, the CDR3 is TGTGCCAGCAGCACGGACAGGGTTGATGAGCAGTTCTTC. Complete variable domain (other parts from reference TRBV2 and TRBJ2-1): EPEVTQTPSHQVTQMGQEVILRCVPISNHLYFYWYRQILGQKVEFLVSFYNNEISEKSEIFDDQFSVERPDGSNFTLKIRSTKLEDSAMYFCASSTDRVDEQFFGPGTRLTVL.